Below, 18 T cell receptor beta chains from the same sample are listed, as sequenced in a study of OX40 agonist ivuxolimab in advanced cancers. Clones were read by immunoSEQ multiplex PCR, and TCRdb kept only the in-frame ones, dropping some. This sample has tens of thousands of clones; around 83% occur once, and the top ten carry 25% to 35%. The sequenced sample was CD4+ or CD8+ T cells sorted from blood, obtained in a trial of the OX40 agonist ivuxolimab. These receptors originate from an adult with an advanced solid tumor such as melanoma, head and neck, liver or kidney cancer.

The chain employs TRBV29-1 and TRBJ2-7, with no clear D. CDR3 size: 14 residues. Germline V gene sequence: CDR1 SQVTM, CDR2 ANQGSEA. Trimming took off 1 base at V and 7 bases at J, with 17 bases between the two ends. The CDR3 sequence: CSVEGRFGSEEQYF. As DNA, the CDR3 is TGCAGCGTTGAAGGTCGGTTCGGATCCGAGGAGCAGTACTTC.

The chain employs TRBV18 and TRBJ1-2, with D tentatively TRBD1 (5 bases). Per the germline V gene, CDR1 is KGHSH and CDR2 is LQKENI. This CDR3 spans 15 amino acids. The V and J ends lost 3 bases and 3 bases respectively, with 14 bases between them. The CDR3 DNA sequence: TGTGCCAGCTCACCGGGGACTTTTAGGGACTATGGCTACACCTTC. Translation gives CASSPGTFRDYGYTF.

The chain combines TRBV7-9 with TRBJ2-1, with D possibly TRBD2 on 6 matching bases. Germline loops: CDR1 SEHNR, CDR2 FQNEAQ (reference sequence). The V end was cut by 5 bases, the J end by 2 bases, with 16 bases between. The CDR3 contains 16 residues. Here the CDR3 DNA reads TGTGCCAGCAGCCATAGCGGACCCTTGACCTACAATGAGCAGTTCTTC. This sequence encodes CASSHSGPLTYNEQFF.

The J gene is TRBJ2-2, the V gene TRBV7-9, with D possibly TRBD1 on 6 matching bases. Germline CDR1 reads SEHNR; CDR2 reads FQNEAQ (reference sequence). The CDR3 is 14 residues long. V was cut by 5 bases and J by 4 bases, with 11 bases left in between. This CDR3 is CASSVGTTTGELFF. As DNA, the CDR3 is TGTGCCAGCAGCGTCGGGACAACCACCGGGGAGCTGTTTTTT.

This clone was found once. The rearrangement uses TRBV5-1 and TRBJ2-3, with a possible D match to TRBD1 (5 bases). Germline CDR1 and CDR2: SGHRS and YFSETQ. V was shortened by 3 bases and J by 10 bases, with 27 bases between the two germline ends. The length of the CDR3 is 17 residues. CDR3 in amino acids: CASSSVAGREAIRAQYF. CDR3 DNA sequence: TGCGCCAGCAGCTCAGTGGCAGGGCGAGAAGCCATCAGAGCGCAGTATTTT.

The genes are TRBV6-5 and TRBJ2-3, with D possibly being TRBD1 (5 bases). CDR1 is MNHEY and CDR2 is SVGAGI in the germline V gene. The CDR3 consists of 13 residues. V lost 2 bases, J lost 3 bases, and 6 bases lay in between. DNA for the CDR3: TGTGCCAGCAGTTACGGGGCAACAGATACGCAGTATTTT. Its translation is CASSYGATDTQYF.

This rearrangement joins TRBV6-5 to TRBJ2-7, with D uncertain. Germline loops: CDR1 MNHEY, CDR2 SVGAGI. Trimming cost V 0 bases and J 0 bases, with 6 bases left between them. This CDR3 region has 14 residues. Here the CDR3 DNA reads TGTGCCAGCAGTTACTCGTTGACCTCCTACGAGCAGTACTTC. It specifies CASSYSLTSYEQYF.

In its sample, this clone was seen once. CDR3 protein: CARRPGTGDYEQYF. The CDR3 DNA follows: TGTGCCAGACGACCCGGGACAGGGGATTACGAGCAGTACTTC. The chain joins TRBV27 to TRBJ2-7; 10 bases agree with TRBD1. With V trimmed by 9 bases and J by 4 bases, 9 bases remained unmatched. The CDR3 covers 14 residues. Germline CDR1 reads MNHEY; CDR2 reads SMNVEV (reference sequence).

V is TRBV5-6 and J is TRBJ1-1; 7 bases fit TRBD1. V lost 0 bases, J lost 10 bases, and 3 bases stayed unmatched. The CDR3 length is 12 residues. CDR1 and CDR2 (germline): SGHDT, YYEEEE. The CDR3 here is CASSLADRRAFF. For the CDR3, the DNA is TGTGCCAGCAGCTTGGCGGACAGGAGAGCTTTCTTT.

V gene TRBV4-1 combines with J gene TRBJ2-7, with TRBD2 identical over 8 bases. The CDR3 loop spans 20 amino acids. The J segment lost 5 bases and the V segment lost 1 base, leaving 22 bases of the junction unmatched. The V gene's germline CDR1 is MGHRA and CDR2 YSYEKL. CDR3 sequence: CASSQAMMMTGTRRKNEQYF. The DNA for the CDR3 is TGCGCCAGCAGCCAAGCGATGATGATGACCGGGACTAGAAGGAAGAACGAGCAGTACTTC.

The V gene is TRBV7-9, the J gene TRBJ1-1; tentative D call: TRBD1 (5 bases). The ends were cut back, 10 bases at V and 3 bases at J, with 12 bases in the middle. Germline loops: CDR1 SEHNR, CDR2 FQNEAQ (reference sequence). The CDR3 is 12 residues long. CDR3 loop: CATRDGYTEAFF. The CDR3 DNA reads as TGTGCCACCCGGGACGGATACACTGAAGCTTTCTTT.

This chain joins TRBV2 and TRBJ2-6; TRBD1 aligns across 9 bases. Per the germline V gene, CDR1 is SNHLY and CDR2 is FYNNEI. This CDR3 spans 17 amino acids. V was pared by 5 bases and J by 4 bases, with 9 bases of the junction left unmatched. The DNA of the CDR3 is TGTGCCAGCAGTCGGCGACAGGGGGTGAGAGGGGCCAACGTCCTGACTTTC. It is translated as CASSRRQGVRGANVLTF.

The chain couples TRBV7-9 to TRBJ2-1, with 10 bases matching TRBD2. The germline CDR1 and CDR2 sequences are SEHNR and FQNEAQ (reference sequence). V dropped 5 bases and J dropped 12; count of bases not matched to a gene: 13. CDR3 size: 15 residues. CDR3 DNA sequence: TGTGCCAGCAGCCCCAAGCAGCGGGAGGGGAACGGGCAGTTCTTC. It specifies CASSPKQREGNGQFF. The full variable domain, its missing parts supplied by reference TRBV7-9 and TRBJ2-1, is DTGVSQNPRHKITKRGQNVTFRCDPISEHNRLYWYRQTLGQGPEFLTYFQNEAQLEKSRLLSDRFSAERPKGSFSTLEIQRTEQGDSAMYLCASSPKQREGNGQFFGPGTRLTVL.

The chain carries TRBV7-2 and TRBJ1-3, with D possibly TRBD1 on 5 matching bases. The germline CDR1 and CDR2 sequences are SGHTA and FQGNSA. Trimming removed 5 bases from V and 4 bases from J, with 15 bases in between. This CDR3 is built from 15 residues. CDR3: CASSRGGGNGNTIYF. CDR3 DNA: TGTGCCAGCAGCCGAGGTGGGGGGAACGGAAACACCATATATTTT.

The chain couples TRBV6-5 to TRBJ2-7; TRBD2 matches 7 bases. Germline CDR1 and CDR2: MNHEY and SVGAGI. The CDR3 is 15 residues long. The ends lost 0 bases at V and 3 bases at J; junction bases unmatched: 5. For the CDR3, the DNA is TGTGCCAGCAGTTACTCGACCACTAGCGACTACGAGCAGTACTTC. It translates to CASSYSTTSDYEQYF.

V usage is TRBV5-6 and J usage is TRBJ1-5, with no clear D. In germline, CDR1 is SGHDT, CDR2 YYEEEE. The CDR3 is made up of 12 amino acids. The V gene lost 2 bases and the J gene lost 1 base, with 1 base spanning the gap. This chain's CDR3 is CASSLSNQPQHF. Written as DNA, the CDR3 is TGTGCCAGCAGCTTAAGCAATCAGCCCCAGCATTTT.

CDR3 nucleotide sequence: TGTGCCAGCAGTTTATCGCGAGGACAGGCTCTAAATAGCAATCAGCCCCAGCATTTT. Residues: CASSLSRGQALNSNQPQHF. This chain uses TRBV27 with TRBJ1-5; 7 nucleotides agree with TRBD1. CDR1 and CDR2 from the germline V gene are MNHEY and SMNVEV (reference sequence). The CDR3 totals 19 residues. The ends lost 0 bases at V and 0 bases at J; junction bases unmatched: 11.

This chain joins TRBV19 and TRBJ2-7; 7 nucleotides agree with TRBD2. The CDR3 has 13 residues. V was pared by 9 bases and J by 3 bases, with 8 bases of the junction left unmatched. Germline V CDR1 and CDR2: LNHDA, SQIVND (reference sequence). The CDR3: CASHNGGGYEQYF. The CDR3, as DNA: TGTGCCAGCCACAATGGGGGGGGCTACGAGCAGTACTTC. Supplemented by reference TRBV19 and TRBJ2-7, the full variable domain reads DGGITQSPKYLFRKEGQNVTLSCEQNLNHDAMYWYRQDPGQGLRLIYYSQIVNDFQKGDIAEGYSVSREKKESFPLTVTSAQKNPTAFYLCASHNGGGYEQYFGPGTRLTVT.